This T cell receptor beta chain was obtained from a study of blood T cell repertoires in COVID-19. Study at large: Collection of acute and convalescent COVID-19 samples took place in the United States, Italy and Spain. T cells, B-cell-depleted T cells, or PBMCs supplied cDNA or gDNA.

This clone was counted a single time. This CDR3 has 15 residues. Deletions cut 2 bases from V and 9 bases from J, with 17 bases between. The germline V gene encodes CDR1 MDHEN and CDR2 SYDVKM. Authors' data handling: The authors estimated nucleated cell counts from reference gene primer amplification. The data were produced by immunoSEQ multiplex PCR, yet TCRdb's version contains in-frame clones alone and is incomplete. V and J calls and clone size follow that table, whereas D and trimming were derived from the DNA. Here the sample spans 90,000 to 120,000 clones, approximately 88% being singletons. The chain employs TRBV28 and TRBJ1-3; tentatively, D is TRBD1 (5 bases). The TCR sequence derives from a woman aged 55-69 years with acute or convalescent COVID-19. The sequenced sample was peripheral blood. CDR3 DNA: TGTGCCAGCAGTTTAATGTCGGGGGGTCCGCCCACCATATATTTT. This encodes CASSLMSGGPPTIYF.